Listed below are T cell receptor beta chains from one sample, sequenced in a study of cytomegalovirus exposure and HLA in healthy donors. The assay was immunoSEQ multiplex PCR, and TCRdb's table has in-frame clones only and misses some. The sample has roughly 100,000 clones, 83% seen once. Sequencing was done on a sample of PBMCs. These receptors all stem from a man aged 18 to 30 in good health and CMV-seronegative. Both conserved end residues are part of each CDR3. Clone size is shown for a subset of rows, as once, few, many or a class of expanded clone.

V gene,clone size,CDR3 protein
TRBV6-5,.,CASSSRQFFLREQYF
TRBV7-9,.,CASVPILQRGQGSIEAFF
TRBV30,.,CAWSGPSGGLDQPQHF
TRBV19,.,CASSIGIAGAGELFF
TRBV19,.,CASSIGGGEQYF
TRBV6-6,.,CASRKLATRDGELFF
TRBV10-3,few,CAISERGQDYEQYF
TRBV7-2,.,CASSWTSGYEQYF
TRBV15,.,CATSRARGQPHEQYF
TRBV11-2,.,CASSSPLAGHLGQQYF
TRBV6-1,.,CASRTGHSYEQYF
TRBV6-1,.,CASSETSGRAPAGELFF
TRBV11-2,once,CASSLDIGGEQYF
TRBV6-1,.,CASSHRGPSYEQYF
TRBV27,.,CASRTTGIRNQPQHF
TRBV11-2,.,CASSPRRTGYEQYF
TRBV6-6,.,CATGEGNTEAFF
TRBV7-2,.,CASSRASEAFF
TRBV19,.,CASTRNSRAFF
TRBV7-9,.,CASSLSKGGEETQYF
TRBV7-2,.,CASSLNPGTGGGETQYF
TRBV6-5,.,CASNERGFQPQHF
TRBV7-6,.,CASSLGLVYNEQFF
TRBV29-1,.,CSGARLAGVKNEQFF
TRBV27,.,CASSLYGGGTEAFF
TRBV4-2,.,CASSPSAGAAYEQYF
TRBV4-3,.,CASSQGSTGWGYNEQFF
TRBV2,.,CASSLAETYEQYF
TRBV7-9,few,CASSSFAHQPQHF
TRBV5-4,.,CASSLRTGRDEQFF
TRBV19,once,CASSRLDRGHNEQFF
TRBV5-8,.,CASRQRAGANTGELFF
TRBV5-1,.,CASSLLGDDTEAFF
TRBV9,.,CASSLNRGTGTGELFF
TRBV14,.,CASSQGRGYYSYEQYF
TRBV7-3,few,CASSHTGQLIRNQPQHF
TRBV13,.,CASSKDRVGQPQHF
TRBV19,.,CASSIPGYNEQFF
TRBV6-1,once,CASTPSDRGYEQYF
TRBV5-4,.,CASSPGTSGSSYNEQFF
TRBV10-3,once,CAISSRMGKGNGEQFF
TRBV5-8,few,CASSPGFPGGNVLTF
TRBV20-1,.,CSAPPGDEQFF
TRBV7-2,.,CASSSLQESSYNEQFF
TRBV4-3,.,CASSQEYPGNTIYF
TRBV6-4,.,CASSLTGEAGELFF
TRBV7-6,.,CASSPQGRTEAFF
TRBV6-1,.,CASSERETDTQYF
TRBV4-1,.,CASSQEGLGTGGSNQPQHF
TRBV4-3,.,CASATQQATNYGYTF
TRBV9,.,CASRRGGRTISYEQYF
TRBV27,.,CASSFTAQGSSEQYF
TRBV4-1,.,CASSQGGHPNYGYTF
TRBV7-9,.,CASSSGQGINYGYTF
TRBV7-3,.,CASSLTGGGTDTQYF